Following are 10 T cell receptor beta chains from one sample sequenced in a study of blood T cell repertoires in COVID-19. Assay: immunoSEQ multiplex PCR; the TCRdb copy retains only in-frame clones and omits some. The sample includes approximately 350,000 clones, around 88% of them seen just once. Source material: peripheral blood. All receptors derive from a man aged 25-45 years with active or convalescent COVID-19.

This clone came up a few times. The chain links TRBV5-1 to TRBJ2-7; TRBD2 matches at 11 bases. This CDR3 region has 14 residues. V was clipped by 3 bases and J by 6 bases; unmatched bases: 5. The germline V gene encodes CDR1 SGHRS and CDR2 YFSETQ. Here the CDR3 DNA reads TGCGCCAGCAGCTGGGGGACTAGCGGCCGCGAGCAGTACTTC. Amino acids: CASSWGTSGREQYF.

This chain joins TRBV19 and TRBJ2-7; 7 nucleotides align to TRBD1. The CDR3 sequence is 13 residues long. Germline trimming cut 8 bases from V and 0 bases from J; bases unmatched to any gene: 4. CDR1 is LNHDA and CDR2 is SQIVND in the germline V gene (reference sequence). The CDR3, as DNA: TGTGCCAGTCAACAGGGGAACTCCTACGAGCAGTACTTC. This translates into CASQQGNSYEQYF.

This clone was counted once. This chain connects TRBV7-9 to TRBJ2-1, with D possibly TRBD1 on 5 matching bases. Trimming removed 3 bases from V and 5 bases from J, with 11 bases in between. Germline V gives CDR1 SEHNR, CDR2 FQNEAQ (reference sequence). The CDR3 runs to 14 residues. This CDR3 reads CASSFFIGDNEQFF. The CDR3 coding sequence is TGTGCCAGCAGCTTCTTCATAGGGGACAATGAGCAGTTCTTC. The full variable domain, in which reference TRBV7-9 and TRBJ2-1 provide the parts outside the CDR3, is DTGVSQNPRHKITKRGQNVTFRCDPISEHNRLYWYRQTLGQGPEFLTYFQNEAQLEKSRLLSDRFSAERPKGSFSTLEIQRTEQGDSAMYLCASSFFIGDNEQFFGPGTRLTVL.

V and J are TRBV7-3 and TRBJ2-7, with TRBD1 as a possible D gene (5 bases). V dropped 0 bases and J dropped 0 bases, with 9 bases sitting between them. CDR1 and CDR2 (germline): SGHTA, FQGTGA. The CDR3 length is 15 residues. This CDR3 is CASSLTGDSSYEQYF. Here the CDR3 DNA reads TGTGCCAGCAGCTTAACTGGCGACAGCTCCTACGAGCAGTACTTC.

In this sample, this clone turned up a few times. The chain is built from TRBV4-3 and TRBJ2-1; TRBD2 matches 11 bases. The CDR3 sequence is 17 residues long. CDR1 LGHNA and CDR2 YSLEER come from the germline V gene. V lost 4 bases, J lost 5 bases, and 10 bases stayed unmatched. CDR3 amino acids: CASSPLRGGLADNEQFF. The CDR3 DNA reads as TGCGCCAGCAGCCCCCTTCGGGGGGGACTAGCGGACAATGAGCAGTTCTTC.

The chain combines TRBV6-5 with TRBJ1-2; D perhaps matches TRBD1 (6 bases). The V and J ends lost 6 bases and 2 bases respectively, with 10 bases between them. CDR3 length: 13 amino acids. The germline CDR1 and CDR2 sequences are MNHEY and SVGAGI. The CDR3 DNA reads TGTGCCAGCAGCCCCAGGGGCAACTATGGCTACACCTTC. It is translated as CASSPRGNYGYTF.

In its sample, this clone was seen many times. The CDR3 is CASSVAGRPSTDTQYF. In DNA, the CDR3 is TGTGCCAGCAGCGTAGCCGGGAGGCCCAGCACAGATACGCAGTATTTT. V is TRBV9 and J is TRBJ2-3; 7 bases align to TRBD2. The length of the CDR3 is 16 residues. CDR1 is SGDLS, CDR2 YYNGEE, per germline. The V segment lost 0 bases and the J segment 0 bases; nucleotides outside the gene matches: 4.

The chain carries TRBV12-5 and TRBJ2-7; TRBD2 matches 7 bases. The CDR3 spans 14 residues. CDR1 is LGHNT, CDR2 FRNRAP, per germline. The junction had 7 bases not matched to a gene; V was cut back by 5 bases and J by 3 bases. This CDR3 reads CASGPRGGSYEQYF. The CDR3 DNA reads TGTGCTAGTGGTCCCCGGGGAGGGAGCTACGAGCAGTACTTC.

V is TRBV7-2 and J is TRBJ2-7; 7 positions match TRBD2. CDR3 length: 14 amino acids. CDR1 is SGHTA and CDR2 is FQGNSA in the germline V gene. V gave up 6 bases and J gave up 3 bases; unmatched junction bases: 8. Here the CDR3 DNA reads TGTGCCAGCAGTACCTCGGGGGGACTCTACGAGCAGTACTTC. As protein: CASSTSGGLYEQYF.

This chain connects TRBV12-3 or TRBV12-4 to TRBJ1-1; D uncertain. This CDR3 is 13 amino acids long. The V end was cut by 4 bases, the J end by 5 bases, with 11 bases between. The CDR3 loop reads CASSSGAGTEAFF. In DNA, the CDR3 is TGTGCCAGCAGTTCCGGCGCGGGGACTGAAGCTTTCTTT.